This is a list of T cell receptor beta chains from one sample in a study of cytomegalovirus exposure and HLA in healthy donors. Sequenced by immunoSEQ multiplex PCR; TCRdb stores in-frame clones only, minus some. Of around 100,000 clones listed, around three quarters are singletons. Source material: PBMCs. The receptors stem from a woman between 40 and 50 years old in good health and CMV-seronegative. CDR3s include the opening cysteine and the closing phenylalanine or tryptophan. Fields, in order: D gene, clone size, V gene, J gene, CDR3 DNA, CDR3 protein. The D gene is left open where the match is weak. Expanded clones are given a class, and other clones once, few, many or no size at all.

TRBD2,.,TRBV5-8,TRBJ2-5,TGTGCCAGCAGCTTGGGGAAGGGACTAGCGAGGGAGACCCAGTACTTC,CASSLGKGLARETQYF
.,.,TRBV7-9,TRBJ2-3,TGTGCCAGCAGCCTACCCCCGGGACTTACAGATACGCAGTATTTT,CASSLPPGLTDTQYF
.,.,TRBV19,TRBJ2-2,TGTGCCAGTAGTTTGGGCGCGAACACCGGGGAGCTGTTTTTT,CASSLGANTGELFF
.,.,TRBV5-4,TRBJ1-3,TGTGCCAGCAGCTTGGACGCGGGGGGAAACACCATATATTTT,CASSLDAGGNTIYF
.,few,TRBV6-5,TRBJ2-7,TGTGCCAGCAGTTACACTTTAGACGAGCAGTACTTC,CASSYTLDEQYF
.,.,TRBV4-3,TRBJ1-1,TGCGCCAGCAGCCAAGCGGTCAGCGACCCCACTGAAGCTTTCTTT,CASSQAVSDPTEAFF
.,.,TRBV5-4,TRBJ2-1,TGTGCCAGCAGCTTCGAGGTGGCTTCCTACAATGAGCAGTTCTTC,CASSFEVASYNEQFF
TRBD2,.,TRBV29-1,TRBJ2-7,TGCAGCGTTGGGCGTCGGGGGGATCTGGACGAGCAGTACTTC,CSVGRRGDLDEQYF
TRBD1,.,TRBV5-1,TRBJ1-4,TGCGCCAGCAGCTTGGCCACCCAGGGACAGGCTAATGAAAAACTGTTTTTT,CASSLATQGQANEKLFF
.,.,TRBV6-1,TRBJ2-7,TGTGCCAGCCACCGGCCAGGTCTGGGCGAGCAGTACTTC,CASHRPGLGEQYF
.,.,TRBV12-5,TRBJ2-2,TGTGCTAGTGGTTTAGATCCCGGGACACAGAACACCGGGGAGCTGTTTTTT,CASGLDPGTQNTGELFF
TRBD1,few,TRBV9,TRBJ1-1,TGTGCCAGCAGCGCGATGACAGGGGATACTGAAGCTTTCTTT,CASSAMTGDTEAFF
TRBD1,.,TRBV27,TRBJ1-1,TGTGCCAGCAGGACAATTCTCAGGGGGCTGATGAACACTGAAGCTTTCTTT,CASRTILRGLMNTEAFF
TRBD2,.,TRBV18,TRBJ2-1,TGTGCCAGCTCACGCGGGGGAACCTACAATGAGCAGTTCTTC,CASSRGGTYNEQFF
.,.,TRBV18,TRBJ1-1,TGTGCCAGCTCACCCTCACAGGGCAGTGTCACTGAAGCTTTCTTT,CASSPSQGSVTEAFF
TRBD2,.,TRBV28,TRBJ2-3,TGTGCCAGCAGTTTCCCGACTAGCGGGGGGGCAGATACGCAGTATTTT,CASSFPTSGGADTQYF
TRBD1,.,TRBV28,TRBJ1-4,TGTGCCAGCAGTGGCAGGGGGCGTGATAATGAAAAACTGTTTTTT,CASSGRGRDNEKLFF
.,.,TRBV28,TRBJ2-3,TGTGCCAGCAGTATGGTGGCGGCGGATACGCAGTATTTT,CASSMVAADTQYF
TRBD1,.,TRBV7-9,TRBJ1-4,TGTTCCAGCAGCTCGGGCGGGACAGGGAATGAAAAACTGTTTTTT,CSSSSGGTGNEKLFF
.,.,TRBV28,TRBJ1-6,TGTGCCAGCAGTCCGTTATTACAGGGTTATAATTCACCCCTCCACTTT,CASSPLLQGYNSPLHF
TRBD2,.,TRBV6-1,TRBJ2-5,TGTGCCAGCAGTGAAGGGACTAGCGGAAGGGGGCAAGAGACCCAGTACTTC,CASSEGTSGRGQETQYF
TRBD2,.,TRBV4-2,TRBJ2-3,TGTGCCAGCAGCCAAGGACTAGCGGGACCAGATACGCAGTATTTT,CASSQGLAGPDTQYF
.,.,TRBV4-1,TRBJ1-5,TGCGCCAGCAGTCGGGGGTTGCGGCAGCCCCAGCATTTT,CASSRGLRQPQHF
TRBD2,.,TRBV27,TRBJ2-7,TGTGCCAGCAGTCCCGGACTAGGGAACTACGAGCAGTACTTC,CASSPGLGNYEQYF
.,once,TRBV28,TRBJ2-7,TGTGCCAGCAGTTTCCAGGAGGGGTACTACGAGCAGTACTTC,CASSFQEGYYEQYF
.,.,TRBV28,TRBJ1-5,TGTGCCAGCAGTGAGTGGGGTACGGGGAGGCAACAGCCCCAGCATTTT,CASSEWGTGRQQPQHF
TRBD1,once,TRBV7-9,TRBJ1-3,TGTGCCAGCAGCTTAGTCCCTGGACAGGGGCCAGGAAACACCATATATTTT,CASSLVPGQGPGNTIYF
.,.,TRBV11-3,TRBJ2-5,TGTGCCAGCAGCTTGGGAGCAGAGACCCAGTACTTC,CASSLGAETQYF
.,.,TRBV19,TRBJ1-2,TGTGCCAGTAGGTCTAAGAGGCACTTTAACTATGGCTACACCTTC,CASRSKRHFNYGYTF
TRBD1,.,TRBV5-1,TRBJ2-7,TGCGCCAGCAGCTTGGATCCGGGACAGGCCCAATACGAGCAGTACTTC,CASSLDPGQAQYEQYF
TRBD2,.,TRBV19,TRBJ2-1,TGTGCCAGTAGTATAGGAAAGGGACTAGCGGGACCAGACAATGAGCAGTTCTTC,CASSIGKGLAGPDNEQFF
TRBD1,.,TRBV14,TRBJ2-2,TGTGCCAGCAGCCTAAACCAGGGGGCGAGCGGGGAGCTGTTTTTT,CASSLNQGASGELFF
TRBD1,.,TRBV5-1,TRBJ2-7,TGCGCCAGCAGCTTGCGGACAGGGGGTAGGAACAACGAGCAGTACTTC,CASSLRTGGRNNEQYF
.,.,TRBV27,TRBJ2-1,TGTGCCAGCAGTTCCTTAGTGAGAGGGTACAATGAGCAGTTCTTC,CASSSLVRGYNEQFF
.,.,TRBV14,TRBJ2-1,TGTGCCAGCAGCCAACACGGCGGGAATAATGAGCAGTTCTTC,CASSQHGGNNEQFF
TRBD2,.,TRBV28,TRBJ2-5,TGTGCCAGCAGTTCCAAGGGACTAGCGGAGACCCAGTACTTC,CASSSKGLAETQYF
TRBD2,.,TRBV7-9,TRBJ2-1,TGTTCCAGCAGCGGAAGACTAGCTGGAGTCATAAATGAGCAGTTCTTC,CSSSGRLAGVINEQFF
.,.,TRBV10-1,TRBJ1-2,TGCGCCAGCAGCGACGGGAGGTATGGCTACACCTTC,CASSDGRYGYTF
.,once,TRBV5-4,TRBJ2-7,TGTGCCAGCAGCCCTACTCCAACAGGGAGTGGGTCCTACGAGCAGTACTTC,CASSPTPTGSGSYEQYF
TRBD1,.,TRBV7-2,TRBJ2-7,TGTGCCAGCAGCTCAACAGGGGACGAGCAGTACTTC,CASSSTGDEQYF
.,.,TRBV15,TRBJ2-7,TGTGCCACCAGCAGAGATGGCGGGGGCGGGAACGAGCAGTACTTC,CATSRDGGGGNEQYF
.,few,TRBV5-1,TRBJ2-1,TGCGCCAGCAGCCGCTTCGGACTCAATGAGCAGTTCTTC,CASSRFGLNEQFF
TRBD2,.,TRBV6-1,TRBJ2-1,TGTGCCAGCAGTGATGGCGGGAGGAGGAATGAGCAGTTCTTC,CASSDGGRRNEQFF
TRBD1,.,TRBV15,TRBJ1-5,TGTGCCACCAGCAGGGATTGGGGACAGAAACTCAATCAGCCCCAGCATTTT,CATSRDWGQKLNQPQHF
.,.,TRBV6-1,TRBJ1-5,TGTGCCAGCAGGGGAGGGACTTCGGGCAATCAGCCCCAGCATTTT,CASRGGTSGNQPQHF
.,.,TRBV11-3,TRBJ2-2,TGTGCCAGCAGCTTAACTACCGGGGAGCTGTTTTTT,CASSLTTGELFF
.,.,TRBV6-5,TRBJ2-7,TGTGCCAGCAGTTACTCTGGCGGTAGCTCCTACGAGCAGTACTTC,CASSYSGGSSYEQYF
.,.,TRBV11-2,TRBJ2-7,TGTGCCAGCAGCTTAGATAGTGCGGGATACGAGCAGTACTTC,CASSLDSAGYEQYF